The 32 T cell receptor beta chains below come from one sample, sequenced in a study of T cells after yellow fever vaccination (dated by TCRdb to between 2019 and 2020). The protocol used for the library was 5' RACE. Sequencing took place on an Illumina NovaSeq 6000. Starting from the raw public reads, TCRdb applied fastp trimming at Q25, assembled clones with MiXCR and retained in-frame beta chains. Identical CDR3 protein sequences are pooled into one entry, listed with their most common genes and DNA. The table for this sample lists 300,000 to 350,000 distinct CDR3 sequences; around 4.3% of them were counted only once. The ten largest clones capture roughly a fifth of the sample. The treatment or condition label, as the study defines it: live attenuated yellow fever vaccine strain. This sample comprised PBMCs, obtained 15 days after the yellow fever booster vaccination. Every receptor here comes from a man aged 18-30 years who received the YFV17D yellow fever vaccine.

In this sample, this clonotype turned up a few times. The V gene is TRBV3-1, the J gene TRBJ2-7; TRBD2 might be the D (5 bases). The germline V gene encodes CDR1 LGHDT and CDR2 YNNKEL (reference sequence). V was cut by 3 bases and J by 9 bases, with 15 bases left in between. The CDR3 length is 13 residues. The CDR3 region is CASSQENGVGQYF. For the CDR3, the DNA is TGTGCCAGCAGCCAGGAAAACGGGGTTGGGCAGTACTTC.

Comments on this clonotype: A much larger clone lies one base from this, so it may be a read error. The V and J genes are TRBV7-2 and TRBJ1-4, with a tentative D call TRBD1 (6 bases). The CDR3 is 15 amino acids. Germline V gene sequence: CDR1 SGHTA, CDR2 FQGNSA. As DNA, the CDR3 is TGTGCCAGCAGCTTCAGGGGTACAACTAATGATAAACTGTTTTTT. Protein product: CASSFRGTTNDKLFF.

This chain connects TRBV13 to TRBJ1-1; 12 bases line up with TRBD1. CDR3 length: 18 amino acids. Trimming took 0 bases from V and 0 from J; bases not matched to a gene: 5. Germline-derived CDR1 and CDR2 are PRHDT and FYEKMQ (reference sequence). The DNA of the CDR3 is TGTGCCAGCAGCTTAGGCGTGGGACAGGGGGCAATGAACACTGAAGCTTTCTTT. As protein: CASSLGVGQGAMNTEAFF.

This clonotype was found a few times. This sequence joins TRBV4-1 and TRBJ2-2; 8 nucleotides agree with TRBD2. The germline gives CDR1 MGHRA, CDR2 YSYEKL. With 3 bases clipped from V and 5 bases from J, the junction kept 8 bases outside the gene matches. The CDR3 is 16 amino acids. Written as DNA, the CDR3 is TGCGCCAGCAGCCAGACCGGACTAGCAGGGACCGGGGAGCTGTTTTTT. Translating it yields CASSQTGLAGTGELFF.

This clonotype was observed a handful of times. The genes are TRBV5-1 and TRBJ2-2, with D possibly matching TRBD1 (5 bases). The ends were cut back, 5 bases at V and 0 bases at J, with 8 bases in the middle. Germline V gene lookup returns CDR1 SGHRS and CDR2 YFSETQ. CDR3 length: 14 residues. The CDR3 nucleotides read TGCGCCAGCAGGGACAAGACGAACACCGGGGAGCTGTTTTTT. Protein product: CASRDKTNTGELFF.

This clonotype was observed many times. The V call is TRBV20-1, the J call TRBJ2-7, with 8 bases fitting TRBD2. The CDR3 has 13 residues. V gave up 5 bases and J gave up 2 bases; unmatched junction bases: 5. Per the germline V gene, CDR1 is DFQATT and CDR2 is SNEGSKA (reference sequence). The DNA for the CDR3 is TGCAGTGCTGGGGCGGGAGGTCCCTACGAGCAGTACGTC. Protein sequence: CSAGAGGPYEQYV.

This clonotype was detected ten times or more. The CDR3 coding sequence is TGCAGCGTTGCGGCGGGGGGGCAAGAGACCCAGTACTTC. This sequence encodes CSVAAGGQETQYF. The rearrangement uses TRBV29-1 and TRBJ2-5, with TRBD2 identical over 9 bases. Trimming at V came to 4 bases and at J to 2 bases, leaving 2 bases not matched to a gene. The germline V gene encodes CDR1 SQVTM and CDR2 ANQGSEA. The CDR3 is 13 amino acids.

This clonotype came up many times. This chain connects TRBV29-1 to TRBJ2-1; 8 bases agree with TRBD2. The CDR3 runs 14 residues. The germline CDR1 and CDR2 sequences are SQVTM and ANQGSEA. V shed 7 bases, J shed 3 bases, and the junction held 8 bases outside the gene matches. CDR3 sequence (DNA): TGCAGCGCTGTCACGAGCGGGGGCTACAATGAGCAGTTCTTC. Amino acids: CSAVTSGGYNEQFF.

This clonotype was seen ten or more times. The V gene is TRBV2, the J gene TRBJ2-2, with D possibly matching TRBD2 (6 bases). In germline, CDR1 is SNHLY, CDR2 FYNNEI. V was trimmed by 7 bases and J by 5 bases, leaving 14 bases between them. This CDR3 has 14 amino acids. CDR3 amino acids: CASTEGLLTGELFF. CDR3 nucleotide sequence: TGTGCCAGCACGGAGGGGCTCTTGACCGGGGAGCTGTTTTTT.

The chain links TRBV5-1 to TRBJ2-1, with D hard to call. The CDR3 loop spans 16 amino acids. Trimming stripped 0 bases from V and 10 bases from J, with 20 bases between. Germline loops: CDR1 SGHRS, CDR2 YFSETQ. The CDR3 here is CASSLAGRAGPGEQFF. For the CDR3, the DNA is TGCGCCAGCAGCTTGGCGGGTAGGGCAGGCCCCGGGGAGCAGTTCTTC.

The table lists this clonotype with a few counts. The chain is built from TRBV7-8 and TRBJ2-6, with 8 bases aligning to TRBD1. V was clipped by 6 bases and J by 0 bases; unmatched bases: 7. The CDR3 runs 17 residues. Germline V gene lookup returns CDR1 SGHVS and CDR2 FQNEAQ. The CDR3 loop is CASSPGQAYSGANVLTF. As DNA, the CDR3 is TGTGCCAGCAGTCCGGGACAGGCTTACTCTGGGGCCAACGTCCTGACTTTC.

This clonotype was recorded at least ten times. The chain carries TRBV7-2 and TRBJ1-5; D uncertain. Between the trimmed V and J ends, which lost 4 bases and 7 bases, there was a span of 11 bases. Germline V gene lookup returns CDR1 SGHTA and CDR2 FQGNSA. The CDR3 contains 13 residues. The CDR3 region is CASSYRGQQPQHF. The CDR3 DNA sequence: TGTGCCAGCAGCTATAGAGGGCAACAGCCCCAGCATTTT.

This clonotype was seen ten or more times. The rearrangement links TRBV5-6 to TRBJ2-5; 7 bases align to TRBD2. The CDR3 has 14 residues. Germline CDR1 and CDR2: SGHDT and YYEEEE. With 1 base clipped from V and 2 bases from J, the junction kept 2 bases outside the gene matches. The CDR3 coding sequence is TGTGCCAGCAGCTTGATGCGGGGGCAAGAGACCCAGTACTTC. Translated: CASSLMRGQETQYF.

In the case of this clonotype: Possible read error: a much larger clone is one base away. The rearrangement joins TRBV6-2 or TRBV6-3 to TRBJ1-6; no clear D. Per the germline V gene, CDR1 is MNHEY and CDR2 is SVGEGT. Trimming cost V 2 bases and J 5 bases, with 4 bases left between them. This CDR3 spans 13 amino acids. The CDR3 here is CASSYRDNSPLHF. CDR3 coding DNA: TGTGCCAGCAGTTACAGGGATAATTCACCCCTCCACTTT.

This clonotype was detected ten times or more. The chain employs TRBV4-2 and TRBJ2-7; 12 nucleotides match TRBD1. Germline CDR1 and CDR2: LGHNA and YNFKEQ. The CDR3 spans 15 residues. Trimming removed 3 bases from V and 1 base from J; junction bases left unmatched: 1. CDR3 bases: TGTGCCAGCAGCCAGGGACAGGGGGCGTCCTACGAGCAGTACTTC. Translated: CASSQGQGASYEQYF.

This clonotype was seen more than once but under ten times. The CDR3 sequence is CSARDSRIHNEQFF. CDR3 DNA sequence: TGCAGCGCAAGGGACAGCCGAATACACAATGAGCAGTTCTTC. V and J are TRBV29-1 and TRBJ2-1, with 7 nucleotides matching TRBD1. V trimming: 7 bases; J trimming: 5 bases; junction bases outside the gene matches: 11. Germline assignment: CDR1 SQVTM and CDR2 ANQGSEA. The CDR3 contains 14 residues.

This clonotype came up many times. The V and J genes are TRBV7-9 and TRBJ2-5, with D possibly being TRBD1 or TRBD2 (5 bases each). The V gene lost 5 bases and the J gene lost 9 bases, with 22 bases spanning the gap. The CDR3 has 15 residues. Germline lookup yields CDR1 SEHNR and CDR2 FQNEAQ (reference sequence). The CDR3 loop is CASSRRDRTVAAQYF. CDR3 nucleotide sequence: TGTGCCAGCAGCCGACGGGACCGGACGGTCGCGGCCCAGTACTTC. The variable domain in full, completed from reference TRBV7-9 and TRBJ2-5, reads DTGVSQNPRHKITKRGQNVTFRCDPISEHNRLYWYRQTLGQGPEFLTYFQNEAQLEKSRLLSDRFSAERPKGSFSTLEIQRTEQGDSAMYLCASSRRDRTVAAQYFGPGTRLLVL.

This clonotype occurred many times. V gene TRBV20-1 combines with J gene TRBJ2-7; D remains unclear. CDR1 DFQATT and CDR2 SNEGSKA come from the germline V gene (reference sequence). V lost 0 bases and J lost 0, with 15 bases in between. This CDR3 is 16 amino acids long. The CDR3 protein is CSARDLGGDVSYEQYF. The CDR3 DNA sequence: TGCAGTGCTAGAGATCTCGGCGGCGACGTCTCCTACGAGCAGTACTTC.

In this sample, this clonotype turned up a few times. This sequence joins TRBV4-2 and TRBJ2-1; D unresolved. The CDR3 has 16 residues. Germline assignment: CDR1 LGHNA and CDR2 YNFKEQ. V was shortened by 2 bases and J by 2 bases, with 13 bases between the two germline ends. The CDR3 reads CASSQQQASTYNEQFF. Written as DNA, the CDR3 is TGTGCCAGCAGCCAACAGCAAGCCTCTACCTACAATGAGCAGTTCTTC.

This clonotype was picked up many times. The chain links TRBV20-1 to TRBJ2-3; D perhaps matches TRBD1 (5 bases). Germline CDR1 reads DFQATT; CDR2 reads SNEGSKA (reference sequence). V lost 6 bases and J 2 bases, leaving 15 bases between the germline ends. The CDR3 spans 14 residues. The CDR3 protein is CSALRLGHTDTQYF. CDR3 DNA: TGCAGTGCGCTCAGGCTCGGACACACAGATACGCAGTATTTT.

The V gene is TRBV5-5, the J gene TRBJ1-6, with D possibly matching TRBD1 (5 bases). The CDR3 has 14 amino acids. The ends were cut back, 2 bases at V and 9 bases at J, with 12 bases in the middle. Germline assignment: CDR1 SGHKS and CDR2 YYEKEE (reference sequence). CDR3 sequence reads: CASSFPQGGSPLHF. The CDR3 DNA reads TGTGCCAGCAGCTTCCCCCAGGGTGGTTCACCCCTCCACTTT. Looking up the rest from reference TRBV5-5 and TRBJ1-6 gives the full variable domain: DAGVTQSPTHLIKTRGQQVTLRCSPISGHKSVSWYQQVLGQGPQFIFQYYEKEERGRGNFPDRFSARQFPNYSSELNVNALLLGDSALYLCASSFPQGGSPLHFGNGTRLTVT.

J is TRBJ2-7 and V is TRBV15; maybe TRBD2 (5 bases). Deletions cut 0 bases from V and 8 bases from J, with 17 bases between. Per the germline V gene, CDR1 is LNHNV and CDR2 is YYDKDF (reference sequence). The CDR3 has 15 residues. The DNA of the CDR3 is TGTGCCACCAGCAGAGATTACGGAGGAACCCTCCAGCAGTACGTC. As protein: CATSRDYGGTLQQYV.

The chain joins TRBV28 to TRBJ1-5, with TRBD1 identical over 8 bases. The ends lost 9 bases at V and 6 bases at J; junction bases unmatched: 7. The length of the CDR3 is 13 residues. Germline CDR1 is MDHEN and CDR2 is SYDVKM. Here the CDR3 reads CASHRGMFQPQHF. In nucleotides, the CDR3 is TGTGCCAGTCACAGGGGGATGTTTCAGCCCCAGCATTTT. Together with reference TRBV28 and TRBJ1-5, the CDR3 gives the full variable domain: DVKVTQSSRYLVKRTGEKVFLECVQDMDHENMFWYRQDPGLGLRLIYFSYDVKMKEKGDIPEGYSVSREKKERFSLILESASTNQTSMYLCASHRGMFQPQHFGDGTRLSIL.

In DNA, the CDR3 is TGTGCCACCAGTGATGGAGACAGAGACTATGGCTACACCTTC. Protein product: CATSDGDRDYGYTF. V is TRBV24-1 and J is TRBJ1-2; perhaps TRBD1 as D (5 bases). The CDR3 spans 14 residues. Trimming shortened V by 3 bases and J by 3 bases, and 10 bases separated the two germline ends. Per the germline V gene, CDR1 is KGHDR and CDR2 is SFDVKD.

This clonotype was seen a few times. The gene calls are TRBV5-1 and TRBJ1-1, with D maybe TRBD1 (5 bases). Germline CDR1 and CDR2: SGHRS and YFSETQ. This CDR3 has 14 residues. The V end lost 4 bases, the J end lost 1 base, and 11 bases lay between the germline ends. The CDR3 here is CASSPDTGNTEAFF. As DNA, the CDR3 is TGCGCCAGCAGCCCGGATACAGGGAACACTGAAGCTTTCTTT.

This clonotype turned up a few times. CDR3 residues: CASRLGPAGSYNEQFF. The DNA for the CDR3 is TGTGCCAGCAGGCTCGGTCCTGCGGGCTCCTACAATGAGCAGTTCTTC. The rearrangement joins TRBV7-9 to TRBJ2-1; D is perhaps TRBD2 (5 bases). CDR3 length: 16 amino acids. The germline gives CDR1 SEHNR, CDR2 FQNEAQ (reference sequence). Trimming pared 6 bases from V and 0 bases from J, leaving 15 bases between.

This chain connects TRBV28 to TRBJ1-5; TRBD1 is a possible D gene (5 bases). Trimming pared 3 bases from V and 1 base from J, leaving 16 bases between. Germline V gives CDR1 MDHEN, CDR2 SYDVKM. This CDR3 is built from 17 residues. The chain's CDR3 is CASSFVGAKKSNQPQHF. The CDR3 region has the DNA TGTGCCAGCAGTTTCGTAGGGGCGAAAAAGAGCAATCAGCCCCAGCATTTT.

The chain links TRBV5-1 to TRBJ2-7; D is uncertain. Looked up from germline, CDR1 is SGHRS and CDR2 is YFSETQ. This CDR3 comprises 13 residues. V was clipped by 0 bases and J by 2 bases, with 6 bases between them. In DNA form, the CDR3 reads TGCGCCAGCAGCTTGGAGGGAACCTACGAGCAGTACGTC. Its translation is CASSLEGTYEQYV.

There are many counts of this clonotype. This chain joins TRBV4-3 and TRBJ1-4, with 8 bases identical to TRBD1. With V trimmed by 4 bases and J by 3 bases, 7 bases remained unmatched. This CDR3 spans 16 amino acids. Germline assignment: CDR1 LGHNA and CDR2 YSLEER. CDR3 amino acids: CASSPRVRGPNEKLFF. CDR3 DNA sequence: TGCGCCAGCAGCCCCCGGGTCAGGGGGCCTAATGAAAAACTGTTTTTT.

This clonotype appeared many times. CDR3 residues: CASSQDGTSLYGEQFF. Written as DNA, the CDR3 is TGTGCCAGCAGCCAAGATGGCACTAGCCTGTACGGTGAGCAGTTCTTC. This rearrangement joins TRBV3-1 to TRBJ2-1; tentative D call: TRBD2 (6 bases). The CDR3 covers 16 residues. Between the trimmed V and J ends, which lost 0 bases and 9 bases, there was a span of 18 bases. The germline CDR1 and CDR2 sequences are LGHDT and YNNKEL (reference sequence).

This clonotype was detected ten times or more. V usage is TRBV5-1 and J usage is TRBJ1-5, with 9 bases that match TRBD1. The CDR3 covers 14 residues. The germline gives CDR1 SGHRS, CDR2 YFSETQ. After removal of 2 bases from V and 7 bases from J, the junction contained 4 bases not matched to a gene. The CDR3 reads CASSFTGGGQPQHF. DNA of the CDR3: TGCGCCAGCAGCTTCACAGGGGGCGGGCAGCCCCAGCATTTT. The full variable domain, in which reference TRBV5-1 and TRBJ1-5 provide the parts outside the CDR3, is KAGVTQTPRYLIKTRGQQVTLSCSPISGHRSVSWYQQTPGQGLQFLFEYFSETQRNKGNFPGRFSGRQFSNSRSEMNVSTLELGDSALYLCASSFTGGGQPQHFGDGTRLSIL.

This clonotype appeared many times. The V gene is TRBV4-3, the J gene TRBJ2-1; 11 bases are shared with TRBD2. After removal of 2 bases from V and 7 bases from J, the junction contained 4 bases not matched to a gene. Germline V gene data show CDR1 as LGHNA and CDR2 as YSLEER. The CDR3 contains 15 residues. This CDR3 is CASSQPSGGTNEQFF. The CDR3, as DNA: TGCGCCAGCAGCCAACCTAGCGGGGGGACGAATGAGCAGTTCTTC.